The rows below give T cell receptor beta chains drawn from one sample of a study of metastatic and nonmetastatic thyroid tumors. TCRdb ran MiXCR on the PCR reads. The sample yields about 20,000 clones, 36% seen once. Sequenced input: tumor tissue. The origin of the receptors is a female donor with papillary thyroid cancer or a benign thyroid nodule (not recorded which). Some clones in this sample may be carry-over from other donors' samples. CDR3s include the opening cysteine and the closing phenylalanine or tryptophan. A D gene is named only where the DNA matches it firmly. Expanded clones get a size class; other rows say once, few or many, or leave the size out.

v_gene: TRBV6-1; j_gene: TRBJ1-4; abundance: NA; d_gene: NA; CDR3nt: TGTGCCAGCAGTGAATACAGAGGGGCAGGCGAAAAACTGTTTTTT; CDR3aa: CASSEYRGAGEKLFF
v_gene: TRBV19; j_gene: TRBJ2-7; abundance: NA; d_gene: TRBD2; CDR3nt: TGTGCCAGTAGTGGCGGGAGGATTGCCGAGCAGTACTTC; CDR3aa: CASSGGRIAEQYF
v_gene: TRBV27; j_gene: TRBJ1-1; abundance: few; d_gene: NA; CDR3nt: TGTGCCAGCAGTTTAAGAGGGAACACTGAAGCTTTCTTT; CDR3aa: CASSLRGNTEAFF
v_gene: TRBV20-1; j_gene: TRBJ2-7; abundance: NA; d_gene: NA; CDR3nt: TGCAGTGCTCTAAAAAGGGCTCCCTACGAGCAGTACTTC; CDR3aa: CSALKRAPYEQYF
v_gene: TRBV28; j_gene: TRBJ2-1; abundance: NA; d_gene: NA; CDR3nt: TGTGCCAGCACCCCGACGGGACTGGGTAACAATGAGCAGTTCTTC; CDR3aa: CASTPTGLGNNEQFF
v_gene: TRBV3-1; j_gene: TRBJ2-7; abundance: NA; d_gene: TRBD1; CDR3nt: TGTGCCAGCAGTCCACAGGGGGCCGAGCAGTACTTC; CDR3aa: CASSPQGAEQYF
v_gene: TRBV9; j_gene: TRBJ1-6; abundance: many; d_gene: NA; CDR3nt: TGTGCCAGCAGCGGCAGTAATTCACCCCTCCACTTT; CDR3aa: CASSGSNSPLHF
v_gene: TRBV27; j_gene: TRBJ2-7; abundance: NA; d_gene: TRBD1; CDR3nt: TGTGCCAGCATGGGACAGGCCTACGAGCAGTACTTC; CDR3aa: CASMGQAYEQYF
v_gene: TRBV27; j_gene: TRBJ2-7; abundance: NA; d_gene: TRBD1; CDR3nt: TGTGCCAGCAGTTTATTCACCGGGACAGGGGTTTTCTACGAGCAGTACTTC; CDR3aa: CASSLFTGTGVFYEQYF
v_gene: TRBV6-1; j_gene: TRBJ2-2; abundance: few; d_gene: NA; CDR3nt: TGTGCCAGCAATCGGAGAAACACCGGGGAGCTGTTTTTT; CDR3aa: CASNRRNTGELFF
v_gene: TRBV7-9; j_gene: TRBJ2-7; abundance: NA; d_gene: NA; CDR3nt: TGTGCCAGCAGCTTAGCACAGACCTACGAGCAGTACTTC; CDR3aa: CASSLAQTYEQYF